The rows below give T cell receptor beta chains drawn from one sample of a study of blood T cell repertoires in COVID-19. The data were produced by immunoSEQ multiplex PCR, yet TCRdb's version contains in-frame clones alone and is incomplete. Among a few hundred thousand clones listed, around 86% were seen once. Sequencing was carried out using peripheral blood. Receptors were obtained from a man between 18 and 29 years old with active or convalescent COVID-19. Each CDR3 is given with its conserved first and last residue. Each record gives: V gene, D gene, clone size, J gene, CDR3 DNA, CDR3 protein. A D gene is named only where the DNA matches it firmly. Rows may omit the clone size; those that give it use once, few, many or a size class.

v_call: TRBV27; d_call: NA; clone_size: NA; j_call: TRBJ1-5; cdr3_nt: TGTGCCAGCAGTTTAGAGGGATTTAGCAATCAGCCCCAGCATTTT; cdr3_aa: CASSLEGFSNQPQHF
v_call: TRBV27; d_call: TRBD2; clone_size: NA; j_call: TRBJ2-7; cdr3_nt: TGTGCCAGCAGTTTCCAGCGGGGATCCTACGAGCAGTACTTC; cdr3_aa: CASSFQRGSYEQYF
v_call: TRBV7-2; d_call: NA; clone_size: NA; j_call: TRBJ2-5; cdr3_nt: TGTGCCAGCAGCAGGCAGGAAGAGACCCAGTACTTC; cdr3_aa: CASSRQEETQYF
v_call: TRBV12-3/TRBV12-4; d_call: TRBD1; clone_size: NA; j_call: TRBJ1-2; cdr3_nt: TGTGCCAGCAGTTCGGACAGGGTAGGCTACACCTTC; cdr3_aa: CASSSDRVGYTF
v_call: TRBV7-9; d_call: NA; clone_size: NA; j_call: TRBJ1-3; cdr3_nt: TGTGCCAGCGCAACAGGGTTGCACACCATATATTTT; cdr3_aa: CASATGLHTIYF
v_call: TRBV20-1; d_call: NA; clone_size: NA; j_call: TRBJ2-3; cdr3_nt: TGCAGCGCAGATACGCAGTATTTT; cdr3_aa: CSADTQYF
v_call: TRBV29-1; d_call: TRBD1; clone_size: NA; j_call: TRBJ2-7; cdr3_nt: TGCAGCGGGGCCGGGACAGGGCACCGGGAGCAGTACTTC; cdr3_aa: CSGAGTGHREQYF
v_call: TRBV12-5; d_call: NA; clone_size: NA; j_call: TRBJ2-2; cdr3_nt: TGTGCTAGTGGTTTGGTAGTTAGCGCGAACACCGGGGAGCTGTTTTTT; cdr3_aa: CASGLVVSANTGELFF
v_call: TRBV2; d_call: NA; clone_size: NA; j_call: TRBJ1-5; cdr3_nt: TGTGCCAGCAGTGGGGGCGATCAGCCCCAGCATTTT; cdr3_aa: CASSGGDQPQHF
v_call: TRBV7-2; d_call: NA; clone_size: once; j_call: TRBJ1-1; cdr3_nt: TGTGCCAGCAGCAAAGACAGGCGGAGCACTGAAGCTTTCTTT; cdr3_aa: CASSKDRRSTEAFF
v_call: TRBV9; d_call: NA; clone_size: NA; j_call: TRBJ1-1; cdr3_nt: TGTGCCAGCAGGCCTCCGGGACACAATGAAGCTTTCTTT; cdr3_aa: CASRPPGHNEAFF
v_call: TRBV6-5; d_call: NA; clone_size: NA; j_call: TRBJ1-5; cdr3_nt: TGTGCCAGTGGGGCGCCTCCTCAGCCCCAGCATTTT; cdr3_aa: CASGAPPQPQHF
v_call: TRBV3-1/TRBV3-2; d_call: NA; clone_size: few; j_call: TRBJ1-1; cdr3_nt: TGTGCCAGCGGGGGCTACACTGAAGCTTTCTTT; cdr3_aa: CASGGYTEAFF
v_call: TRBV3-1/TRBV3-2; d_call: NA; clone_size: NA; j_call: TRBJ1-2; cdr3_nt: TGTGCCAGCAGCCGACAGGATGGCTACACCTTC; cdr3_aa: CASSRQDGYTF
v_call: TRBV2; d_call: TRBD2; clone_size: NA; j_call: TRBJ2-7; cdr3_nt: TGTGCCAGCAGTGAAGGGGCGGGAGGGCGCGAGCAGTACTTC; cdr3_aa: CASSEGAGGREQYF
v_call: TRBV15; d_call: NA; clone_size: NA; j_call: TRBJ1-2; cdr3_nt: TGTGCCACCAGCAGAGAGGCTAGGGGGAACTATGGCTACACCTTC; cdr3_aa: CATSREARGNYGYTF
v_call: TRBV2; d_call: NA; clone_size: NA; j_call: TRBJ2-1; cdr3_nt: TGTGCCAGCAGTGATAGGGGGTCGAGCTCCTACAATGAGCAGTTCTTC; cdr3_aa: CASSDRGSSSYNEQFF
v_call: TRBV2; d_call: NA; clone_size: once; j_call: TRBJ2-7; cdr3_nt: TGTGCCAGGCAGGGCAGCTCCTACGAGCAGTACTTC; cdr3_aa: CARQGSSYEQYF
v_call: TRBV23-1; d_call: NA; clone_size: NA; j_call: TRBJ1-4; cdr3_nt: TGCGCCAGCAGTCAATCTGGGCGATGTGGGTATAATGAAAAACTGTTTTTT; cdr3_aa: CASSQSGRCGYNEKLFF
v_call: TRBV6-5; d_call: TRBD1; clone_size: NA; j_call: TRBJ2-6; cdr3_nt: TGTGCCAGCAGTCGACAGGGGGCCGGGGCCAACGTCCTGACTTTC; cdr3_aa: CASSRQGAGANVLTF
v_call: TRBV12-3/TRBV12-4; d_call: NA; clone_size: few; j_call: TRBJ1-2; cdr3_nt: TGTGCCAGCAGTTTGGAGGGGAGCGGCTACACCTTC; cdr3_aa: CASSLEGSGYTF
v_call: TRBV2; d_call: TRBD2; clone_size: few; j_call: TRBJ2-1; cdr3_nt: TGTGCCAGCTGGGCCGGGAGGTACAATGAGCAGTTCTTC; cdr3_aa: CASWAGRYNEQFF
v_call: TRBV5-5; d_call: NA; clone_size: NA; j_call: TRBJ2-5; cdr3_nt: TGTGCCAGCAGCTTGGGAGCCCTCCTGGGGGGAGAGACCCAGTACTTC; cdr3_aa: CASSLGALLGGETQYF
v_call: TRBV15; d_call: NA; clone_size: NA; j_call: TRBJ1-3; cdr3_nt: TGTGCCACCAGCATTGACAGGTCCTCTGGAAACACCATATATTTT; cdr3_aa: CATSIDRSSGNTIYF
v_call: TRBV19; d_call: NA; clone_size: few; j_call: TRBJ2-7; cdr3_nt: TGTGCCAGTAGTAGAGGGCGGGAGCAGTACTTC; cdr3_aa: CASSRGREQYF
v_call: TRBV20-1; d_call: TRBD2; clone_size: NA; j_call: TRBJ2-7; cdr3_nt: TGCAGTGTGGGGGGGGACCACGAGCAGTACTTC; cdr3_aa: CSVGGDHEQYF
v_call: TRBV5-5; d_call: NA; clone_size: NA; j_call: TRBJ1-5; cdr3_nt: TGTGCCAGCAACAAAGGGGCAGGGGAGGGTAGCAATCAGCCCCAGCATTTT; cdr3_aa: CASNKGAGEGSNQPQHF
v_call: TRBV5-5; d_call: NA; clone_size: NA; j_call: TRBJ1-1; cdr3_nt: TGTGCCAGCAGCAGGACAGTCGCTGTTGAAGCTTTCTTT; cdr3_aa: CASSRTVAVEAFF